This T cell receptor beta chain emerged from a study of blood T cell repertoires in COVID-19. Study background: Resolution of symptoms, clearance, or two negative PCRs was present in recovered Cohort 3 donors.

This CDR3 spans 14 amino acids. The germline V and J ends were trimmed by 4 bases and 1 base, with 12 bases remaining between them. The V gene's germline CDR1 is SGHRS and CDR2 YFSETQ. Participant ages covered roughly 18 to 89 years across 20 to 30 US areas. Membership in each cohort depended on participant-reported clinical history. Some clones are missing from TCRdb's copy, which holds only in-frame ones; the method was immunoSEQ multiplex PCR. Seen here are 250,000 to 300,000 clones, more than 75% observed once, and the top ten hold approximately 2%. The sequencing input was PBMCs or T cells enriched from blood (not recorded which). This TCR came from a woman aged 55 to 70 in a cohort exposed to, infected with or recovered from COVID-19 (not recorded which). The V and J genes are TRBV5-1 and TRBJ2-7; maybe TRBD1 (6 bases). The CDR3 bases are TGCGCCAGCAGCCCGACAGGTAATTCCTACGAGCAGTACTTC. Its protein product is CASSPTGNSYEQYF. The full variable domain, rest sourced from reference TRBV5-1 and TRBJ2-7, is KAGVTQTPRYLIKTRGQQVTLSCSPISGHRSVSWYQQTPGQGLQFLFEYFSETQRNKGNFPGRFSGRQFSNSRSEMNVSTLELGDSALYLCASSPTGNSYEQYFGPGTRLTVT.